Listed below are T cell receptor beta chains from one sample, sequenced in a study of cytotoxic CD8 clonotypes in ibrutinib-treated CLL. Measured with immunoSEQ multiplex PCR; TCRdb has only the in-frame clones, and not every one. This table has approximately 350,000 clones, 67% appearing once. The starting material was PBMCs, obtained after 36 months of ibrutinib treatment. The receptors were gathered from a human donor with chronic lymphocytic leukemia. The CDR3 runs from the conserved cysteine through the conserved F or W. The order of the fields is CDR3 DNA, CDR3 protein, clone size, V gene, D gene, CDR3 length, J gene. A D gene is named only where the DNA matches it firmly. Some rows mark clone size as missing; the rest say once, few, many or name a class of expanded clone.

TGTGCCAGCAGTGACGCGGGGCTAGCGGGGTCAAAAGAGACCCAGTACTTC	CASSDAGLAGSKETQYF	NA	TRBV6-1	TRBD2	17	TRBJ2-5
TGCGCCAGCAGTGGTCGGGACACAACCTACGAGCAGTACTTC	CASSGRDTTYEQYF	NA	TRBV10-2	NA	14	TRBJ2-7
TGCGCCAGCAGCTTGAAAACTACAACCTACGAGCAGTACTTC	CASSLKTTTYEQYF	few	TRBV5-1	NA	14	TRBJ2-7
TGCGCCAGCAGCCAAGGGCACAATCAGCCCCAGCATTTT	CASSQGHNQPQHF	NA	TRBV4-3	NA	13	TRBJ1-5
TGTGCCAGCAGTAAACTAGCGGGAGGTAGGGAGACCCAGTACTTC	CASSKLAGGRETQYF	NA	TRBV27	TRBD2	15	TRBJ2-5
TGTGCCAGCAGCTTAATTAGCGGGAGGGCCGGGGATACGCAGTATTTT	CASSLISGRAGDTQYF	NA	TRBV7-3	TRBD2	16	TRBJ2-3
TGTGCCAGCAGCTTACGGCGGGGGGCCTACGAGCAGTACTTC	CASSLRRGAYEQYF	once	TRBV7-8	TRBD2	14	TRBJ2-7
TGCGCCAGCAGCTTGGCAGCCGTTGGAAACACCATATATTTT	CASSLAAVGNTIYF	NA	TRBV5-1	NA	14	TRBJ1-3
TGTGCCAGTAGTATATCGGCAGGGGGCAATGAGCAGTTCTTC	CASSISAGGNEQFF	few	TRBV19	TRBD1	14	TRBJ2-1
TGCAGCGTTCTTGACAGGCTGTTAGCCAAAAACATTCAGTACTTC	CSVLDRLLAKNIQYF	NA	TRBV29-1	NA	15	TRBJ2-4
TGTGCCAGCACCAGGCGTCAGGCGAACACTGAAGCTTTCTTT	CASTRRQANTEAFF	NA	TRBV6-6	NA	14	TRBJ1-1